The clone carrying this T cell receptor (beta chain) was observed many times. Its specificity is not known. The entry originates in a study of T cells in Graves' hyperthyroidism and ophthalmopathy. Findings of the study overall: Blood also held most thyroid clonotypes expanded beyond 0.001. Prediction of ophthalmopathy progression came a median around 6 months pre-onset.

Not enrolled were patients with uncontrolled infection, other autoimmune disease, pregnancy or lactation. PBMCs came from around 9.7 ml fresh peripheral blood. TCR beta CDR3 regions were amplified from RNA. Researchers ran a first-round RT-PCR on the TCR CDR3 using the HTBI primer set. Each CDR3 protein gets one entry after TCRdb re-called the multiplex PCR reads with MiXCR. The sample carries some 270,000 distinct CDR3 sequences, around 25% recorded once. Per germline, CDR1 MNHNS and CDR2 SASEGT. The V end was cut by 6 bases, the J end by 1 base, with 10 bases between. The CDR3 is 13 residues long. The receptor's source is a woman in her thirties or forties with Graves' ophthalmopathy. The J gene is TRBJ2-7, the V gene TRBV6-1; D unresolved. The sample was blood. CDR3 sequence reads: CASRGSMSYEQYF. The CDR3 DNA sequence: TGTGCCAGCAGGGGCTCGATGTCCTACGAGCAGTACTTC.